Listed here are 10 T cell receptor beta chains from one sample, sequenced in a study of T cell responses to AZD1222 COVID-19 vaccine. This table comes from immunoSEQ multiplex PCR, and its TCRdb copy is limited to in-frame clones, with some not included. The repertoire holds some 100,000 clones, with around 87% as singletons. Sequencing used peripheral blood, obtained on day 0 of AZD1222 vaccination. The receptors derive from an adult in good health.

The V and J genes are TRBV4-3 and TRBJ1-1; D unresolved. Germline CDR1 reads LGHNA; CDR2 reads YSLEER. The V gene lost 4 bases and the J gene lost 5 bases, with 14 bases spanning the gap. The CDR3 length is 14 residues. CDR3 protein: CASSRQAVGTEAFF. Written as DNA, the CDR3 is TGCGCCAGCAGCCGCCAGGCGGTAGGGACTGAAGCTTTCTTT.

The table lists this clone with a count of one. CDR3: CSASLAGRVNTEAFF. The CDR3 bases are TGCAGTGCTAGTCTTGCAGGGAGGGTGAACACTGAAGCTTTCTTT. This chain links TRBV20-1 with TRBJ1-1, with D maybe TRBD1 (5 bases). The germline V gene has CDR1 DFQATT and CDR2 SNEGSKA (reference sequence). V was trimmed by 3 bases and J by 0 bases, leaving 14 bases between them. This CDR3 is 15 amino acids long.

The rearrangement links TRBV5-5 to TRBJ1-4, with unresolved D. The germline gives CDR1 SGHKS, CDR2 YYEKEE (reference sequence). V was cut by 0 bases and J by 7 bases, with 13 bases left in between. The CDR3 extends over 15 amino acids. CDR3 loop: CASSLDWAGSEKLFF. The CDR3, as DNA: TGTGCCAGCAGCTTGGATTGGGCAGGAAGTGAAAAACTGTTTTTT.

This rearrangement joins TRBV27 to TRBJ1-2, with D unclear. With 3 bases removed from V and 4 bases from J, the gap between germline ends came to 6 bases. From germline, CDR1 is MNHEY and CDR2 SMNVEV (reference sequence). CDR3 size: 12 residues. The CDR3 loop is CASSFPLYGYTF. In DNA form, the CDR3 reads TGTGCCAGCAGTTTCCCCCTCTATGGCTACACCTTC.

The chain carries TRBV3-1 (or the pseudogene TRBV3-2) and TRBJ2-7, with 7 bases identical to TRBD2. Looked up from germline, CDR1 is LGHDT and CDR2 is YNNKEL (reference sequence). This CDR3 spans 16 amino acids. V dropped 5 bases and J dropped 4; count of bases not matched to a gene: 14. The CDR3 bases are TGTGCCAGCAGCTCCTTGGGGGGGAAATCTGCATACGAGCAGTACTTC. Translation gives CASSSLGGKSAYEQYF.

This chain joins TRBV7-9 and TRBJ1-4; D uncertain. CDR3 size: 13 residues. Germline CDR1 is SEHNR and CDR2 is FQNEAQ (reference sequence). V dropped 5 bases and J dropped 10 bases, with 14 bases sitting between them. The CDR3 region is CASSIGNEGKLFF. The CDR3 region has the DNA TGTGCCAGCAGCATAGGGAATGAGGGAAAACTGTTTTTT. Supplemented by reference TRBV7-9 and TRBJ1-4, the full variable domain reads DTGVSQNPRHKITKRGQNVTFRCDPISEHNRLYWYRQTLGQGPEFLTYFQNEAQLEKSRLLSDRFSAERPKGSFSTLEIQRTEQGDSAMYLCASSIGNEGKLFFGSGTQLSVL.

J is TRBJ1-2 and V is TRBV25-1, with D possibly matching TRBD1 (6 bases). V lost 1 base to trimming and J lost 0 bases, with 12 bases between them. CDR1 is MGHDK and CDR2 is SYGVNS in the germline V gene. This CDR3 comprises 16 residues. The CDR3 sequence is CASSESGRGTNYGYTF. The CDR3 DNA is TGTGCCAGCAGTGAATCCGGCAGGGGCACTAACTATGGCTACACCTTC.

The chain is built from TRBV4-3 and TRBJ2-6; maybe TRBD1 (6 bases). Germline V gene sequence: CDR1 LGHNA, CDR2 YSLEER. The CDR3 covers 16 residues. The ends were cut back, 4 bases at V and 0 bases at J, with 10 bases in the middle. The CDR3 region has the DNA TGCGCCAGCAGCCGAGACAGGCTCTCTGGGGCCAACGTCCTGACTTTC. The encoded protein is CASSRDRLSGANVLTF.

Here the CDR3 DNA reads TGTGCCAGCAGTCGGACTAGCGGGGGCCAAGAGACCCAGTACTTC. This sequence encodes CASSRTSGGQETQYF. V usage is TRBV6-2 or TRBV6-3 and J usage is TRBJ2-5; the match to TRBD2 covers 13 bases. Per the germline V gene, CDR1 is MNHEY and CDR2 is SVGEGT. The V and J ends lost 5 bases and 1 base, in that order; junction bases with no gene match: 1. This CDR3 has 15 amino acids.

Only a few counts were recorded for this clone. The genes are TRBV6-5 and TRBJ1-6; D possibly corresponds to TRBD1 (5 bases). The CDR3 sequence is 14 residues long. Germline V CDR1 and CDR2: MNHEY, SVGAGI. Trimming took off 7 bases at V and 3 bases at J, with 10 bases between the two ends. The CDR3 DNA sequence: TGTGCCAGCAAGCCAGGGCACTATAATTCACCCCTCCACTTT. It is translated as CASKPGHYNSPLHF.